Below, one TCR beta chain is given with its context. Trimming stripped 2 bases from V and 5 bases from J, with 4 bases between. Looked up from germline, CDR1 is SEHNR and CDR2 is FQNEAQ (reference sequence). The CDR3 covers 11 residues. This record belongs to a study of blood T cell repertoires in COVID-19. Generated by immunoSEQ multiplex PCR, the TCRdb table keeps only in-frame clones and is missing some. The sample contains fewer than 200,000 clones, under 85% of which appear only once. The clonotype originates from a man between 70 and 80 years old with acute or convalescent COVID-19. V usage is TRBV7-9 and J usage is TRBJ2-7; D is uncertain. Sample: peripheral blood. CDR3: CASSLINEQYF. CDR3 nucleotides: TGTGCCAGCAGCTTAATCAACGAGCAGTACTTC.